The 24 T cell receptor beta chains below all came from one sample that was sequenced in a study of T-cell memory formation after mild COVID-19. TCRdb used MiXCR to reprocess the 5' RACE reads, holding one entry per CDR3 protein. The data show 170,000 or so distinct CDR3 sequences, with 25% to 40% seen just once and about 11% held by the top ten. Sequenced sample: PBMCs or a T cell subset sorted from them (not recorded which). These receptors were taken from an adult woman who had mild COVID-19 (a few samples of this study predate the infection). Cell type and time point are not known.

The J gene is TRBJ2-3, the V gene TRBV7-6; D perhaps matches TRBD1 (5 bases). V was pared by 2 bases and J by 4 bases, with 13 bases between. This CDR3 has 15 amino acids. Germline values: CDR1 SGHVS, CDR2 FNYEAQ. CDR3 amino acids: CASSLSRRVPDTQYF. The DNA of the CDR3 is TGTGCCAGCAGCTTATCCCGCAGGGTTCCAGATACGCAGTATTTT.

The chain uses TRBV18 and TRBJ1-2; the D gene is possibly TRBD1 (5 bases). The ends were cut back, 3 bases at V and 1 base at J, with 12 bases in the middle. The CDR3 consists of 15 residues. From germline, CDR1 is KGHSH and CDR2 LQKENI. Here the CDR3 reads CASSPAAGGNYGYTF. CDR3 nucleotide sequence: TGTGCCAGCTCACCCGCGGCGGGGGGTAACTATGGCTACACCTTC. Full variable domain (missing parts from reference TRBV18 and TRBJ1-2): NAGVMQNPRHLVRRRGQEARLRCSPMKGHSHVYWYRQLPEEGLKFMVYLQKENIIDESGMPKERFSAEFPKEGPSILRIQQVVRGDSAAYFCASSPAAGGNYGYTFGSGTRLTVV.

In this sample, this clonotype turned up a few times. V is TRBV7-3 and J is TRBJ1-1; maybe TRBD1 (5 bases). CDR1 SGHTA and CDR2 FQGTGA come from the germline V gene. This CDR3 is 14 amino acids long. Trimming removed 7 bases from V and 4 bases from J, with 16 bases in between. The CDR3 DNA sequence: TGTGCCAGCACCCCGGGGGTGATTCGCACTGAAGCTTTCTTT. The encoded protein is CASTPGVIRTEAFF.

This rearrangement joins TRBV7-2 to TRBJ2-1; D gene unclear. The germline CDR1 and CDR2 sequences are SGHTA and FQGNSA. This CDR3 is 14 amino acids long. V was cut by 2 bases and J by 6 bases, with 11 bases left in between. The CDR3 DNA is TGTGCCAGCAGCTTAACCCTTTTAGGCAATGAGCAGTTCTTC. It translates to CASSLTLLGNEQFF.

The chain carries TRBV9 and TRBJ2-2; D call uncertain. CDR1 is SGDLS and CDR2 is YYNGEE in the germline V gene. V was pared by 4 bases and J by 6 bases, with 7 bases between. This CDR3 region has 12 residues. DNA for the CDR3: TGTGCCAGCAGCTCCCTCCCCGGGGAGCTGTTTTTT. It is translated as CASSSLPGELFF.

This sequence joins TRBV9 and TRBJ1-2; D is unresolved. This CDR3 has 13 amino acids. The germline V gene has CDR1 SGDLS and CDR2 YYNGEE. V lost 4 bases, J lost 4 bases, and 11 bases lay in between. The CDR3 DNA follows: TGTGCCAGCAGCTCCCCGGAGGCCTATGGCTACACCTTC. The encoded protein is CASSSPEAYGYTF.

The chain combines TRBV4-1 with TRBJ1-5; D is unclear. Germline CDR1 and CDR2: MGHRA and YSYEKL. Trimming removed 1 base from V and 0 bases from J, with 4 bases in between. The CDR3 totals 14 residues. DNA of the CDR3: TGCGCCAGCAGCCAAGTAACTAGCAATCAGCCCCAGCATTTT. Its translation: CASSQVTSNQPQHF.

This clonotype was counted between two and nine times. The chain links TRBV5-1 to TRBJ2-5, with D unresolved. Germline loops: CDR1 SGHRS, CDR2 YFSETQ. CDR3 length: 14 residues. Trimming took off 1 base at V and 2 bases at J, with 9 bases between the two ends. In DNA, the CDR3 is TGCGCCAGCAGCTTGACAACAGCTCAAGAGACCCAGTACTTC. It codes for CASSLTTAQETQYF.

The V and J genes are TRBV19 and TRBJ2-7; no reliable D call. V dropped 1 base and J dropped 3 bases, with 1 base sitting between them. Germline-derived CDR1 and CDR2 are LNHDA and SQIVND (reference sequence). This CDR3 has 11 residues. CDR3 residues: CASSIGYEQYF. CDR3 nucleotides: TGTGCCAGTAGTATAGGCTACGAGCAGTACTTC.

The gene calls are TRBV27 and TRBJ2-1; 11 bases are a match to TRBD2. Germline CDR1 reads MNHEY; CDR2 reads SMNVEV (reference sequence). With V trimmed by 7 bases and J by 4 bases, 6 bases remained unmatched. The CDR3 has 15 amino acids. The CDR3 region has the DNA TGTGCCAGCATCCGGACTAGCGGGTTATACAATGAGCAGTTCTTC. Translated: CASIRTSGLYNEQFF.

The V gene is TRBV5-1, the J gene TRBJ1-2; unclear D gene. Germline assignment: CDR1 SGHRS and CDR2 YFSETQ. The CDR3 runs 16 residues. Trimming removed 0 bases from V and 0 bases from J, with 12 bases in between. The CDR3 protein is CASSLGTGRANYGYTF. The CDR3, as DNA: TGCGCCAGCAGCTTGGGGACCGGGAGAGCTAACTATGGCTACACCTTC.

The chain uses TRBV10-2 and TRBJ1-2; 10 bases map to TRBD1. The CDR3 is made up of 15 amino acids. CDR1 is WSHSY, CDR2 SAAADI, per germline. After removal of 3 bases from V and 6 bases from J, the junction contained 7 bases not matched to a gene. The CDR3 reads CASSESRGQGHGYTF. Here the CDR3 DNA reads TGCGCCAGCAGTGAAAGCCGGGGACAGGGGCATGGCTACACCTTC.

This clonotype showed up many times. The CDR3 sequence is CSVGQGVSYEQYF. DNA for the CDR3: TGCAGTGTTGGACAGGGGGTCTCCTACGAGCAGTACTTC. The V call is TRBV20-1, the J call TRBJ2-7, with TRBD1 matching over 10 bases. Germline lookup yields CDR1 DFQATT and CDR2 SNEGSKA (reference sequence). The CDR3 is 13 amino acids. The junction had 3 bases not matched to a gene; V was cut back by 7 bases and J by 0 bases.

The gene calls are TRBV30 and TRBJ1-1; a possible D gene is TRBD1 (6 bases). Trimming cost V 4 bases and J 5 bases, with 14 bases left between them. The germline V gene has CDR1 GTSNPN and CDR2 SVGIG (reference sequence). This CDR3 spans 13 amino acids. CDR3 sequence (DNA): TGTGCCTGGACCCAACAGGGAAGGACTGAAGCTTTCTTT. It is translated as CAWTQQGRTEAFF. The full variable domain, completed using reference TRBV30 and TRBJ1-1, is SQTIHQWPATLVQPVGSPLSLECTVEGTSNPNLYWYRQAAGRGLQLLFYSVGIGQISSEVPQNLSASRPQDRQFILSSKKLLLSDSGFYLCAWTQQGRTEAFFGQGTRLTVV.

The CDR3 is CASSLAGPGHQPQHF. CDR3 nucleotide sequence: TGTGCCAGCAGCTTGGCGGGGCCAGGGCATCAGCCCCAGCATTTT. The chain links TRBV5-6 to TRBJ1-5; the D gene is possibly TRBD1 (5 bases). Per the germline V gene, CDR1 is SGHDT and CDR2 is YYEEEE. CDR3 length: 15 residues. With 0 bases removed from V and 5 bases from J, the gap between germline ends came to 12 bases.

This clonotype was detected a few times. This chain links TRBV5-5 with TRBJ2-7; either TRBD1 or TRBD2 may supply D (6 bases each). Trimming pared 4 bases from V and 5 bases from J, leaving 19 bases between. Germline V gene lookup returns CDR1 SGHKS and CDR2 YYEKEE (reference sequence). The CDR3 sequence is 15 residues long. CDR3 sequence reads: CASSTGDIGSHEQYF. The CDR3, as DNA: TGTGCCAGCAGCACCGGGGACATCGGGAGCCACGAGCAGTACTTC.

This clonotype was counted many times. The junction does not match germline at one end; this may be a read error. CDR3 sequence reads: CASSLDSTDTQYF. The CDR3 coding sequence is TGCGCCAGCAGCTTGGACAGCACAGATACGCAGTATTTT. V usage is TRBV18 and J usage is TRBJ2-3, with D hard to call. The CDR3 has 13 amino acids. CDR1 is KGHSH, CDR2 LQKENI, per germline.

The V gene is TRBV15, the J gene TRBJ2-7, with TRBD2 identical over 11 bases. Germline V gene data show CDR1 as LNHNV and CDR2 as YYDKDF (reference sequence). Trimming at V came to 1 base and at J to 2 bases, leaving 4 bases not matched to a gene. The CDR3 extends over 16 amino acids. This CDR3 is CATSRGGTSGPYEQYF. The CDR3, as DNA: TGTGCCACCAGCAGAGGAGGGACTAGCGGACCCTACGAGCAGTACTTC.

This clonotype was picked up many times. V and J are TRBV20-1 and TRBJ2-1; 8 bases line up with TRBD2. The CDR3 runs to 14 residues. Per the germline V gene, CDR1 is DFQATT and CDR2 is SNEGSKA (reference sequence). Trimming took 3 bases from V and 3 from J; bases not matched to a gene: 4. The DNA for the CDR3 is TGCAGTGCTAGCGGGGGGGCCGACTACAATGAGCAGTTCTTC. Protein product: CSASGGADYNEQFF.

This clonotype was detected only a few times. The CDR3 coding sequence is TGTGCCAGCAGCTTGTATCCTAGCACAGATACGCAGTATTTT. Encoded protein: CASSLYPSTDTQYF. The genes are TRBV5-6 and TRBJ2-3; D gene uncertain. Germline CDR1 SGHDT, CDR2 YYEEEE. The CDR3 length is 14 residues. Trimming pared 1 base from V and 0 bases from J, leaving 6 bases between.

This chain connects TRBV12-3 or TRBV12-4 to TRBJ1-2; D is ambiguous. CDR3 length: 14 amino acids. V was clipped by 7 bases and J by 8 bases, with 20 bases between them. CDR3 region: CASNAFGVERGYTF. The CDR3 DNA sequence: TGTGCCAGCAACGCTTTTGGGGTAGAACGGGGCTACACCTTC.

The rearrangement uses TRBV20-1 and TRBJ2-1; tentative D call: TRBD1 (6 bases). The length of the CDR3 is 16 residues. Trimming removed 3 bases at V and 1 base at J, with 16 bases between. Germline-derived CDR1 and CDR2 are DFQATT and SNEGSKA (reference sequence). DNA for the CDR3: TGCAGTGCTAGTCTGTGGCAGGGGATTTCCTACAATGAGCAGTTCTTC. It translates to CSASLWQGISYNEQFF.

The CDR3 bases are TGTGCCAGCAGGGGCTACACCTACGAGCAGTACTTC. Its translation is CASRGYTYEQYF. The chain uses TRBV27 and TRBJ2-7; unclear D gene. CDR3 length: 12 residues. Germline assignment: CDR1 MNHEY and CDR2 SMNVEV (reference sequence). Trimming stripped 6 bases from V and 2 bases from J, with 8 bases between.

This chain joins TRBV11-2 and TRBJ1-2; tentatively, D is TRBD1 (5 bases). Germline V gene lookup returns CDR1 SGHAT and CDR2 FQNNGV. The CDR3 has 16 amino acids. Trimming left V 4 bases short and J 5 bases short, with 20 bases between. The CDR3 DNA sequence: TGTGCCAGCAGCTGCGGGTTCGTCACGGGGGAGTATGGCTACACCTTC. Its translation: CASSCGFVTGEYGYTF.